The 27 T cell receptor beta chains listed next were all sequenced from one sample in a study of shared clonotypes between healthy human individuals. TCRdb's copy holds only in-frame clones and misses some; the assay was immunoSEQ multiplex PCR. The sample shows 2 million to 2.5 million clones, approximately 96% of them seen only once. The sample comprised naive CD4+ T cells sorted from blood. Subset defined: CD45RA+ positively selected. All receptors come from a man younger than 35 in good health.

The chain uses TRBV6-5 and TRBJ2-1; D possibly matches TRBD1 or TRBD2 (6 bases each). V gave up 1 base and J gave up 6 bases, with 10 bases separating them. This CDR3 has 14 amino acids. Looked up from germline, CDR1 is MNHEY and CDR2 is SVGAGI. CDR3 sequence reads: CASSYFRGANEQFF. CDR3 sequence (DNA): TGTGCCAGCAGTTACTTTAGGGGGGCCAATGAGCAGTTCTTC.

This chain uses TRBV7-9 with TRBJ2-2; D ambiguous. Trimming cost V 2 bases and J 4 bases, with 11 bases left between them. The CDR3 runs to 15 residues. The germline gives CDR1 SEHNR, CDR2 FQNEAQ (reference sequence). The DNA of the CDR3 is TGTGCCAGCAGCTTACTACCGGTGGTCACCGGGGAGCTGTTTTTT. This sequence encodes CASSLLPVVTGELFF.

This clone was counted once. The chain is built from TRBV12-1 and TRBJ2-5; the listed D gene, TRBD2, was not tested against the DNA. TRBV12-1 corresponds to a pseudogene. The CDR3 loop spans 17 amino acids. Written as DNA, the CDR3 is TGTGCCAGCAGCATGCCCAGGGGAGGACTAGCGGGAGAGACCCAGTACTTC. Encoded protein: CASSMPRGGLAGETQYF.

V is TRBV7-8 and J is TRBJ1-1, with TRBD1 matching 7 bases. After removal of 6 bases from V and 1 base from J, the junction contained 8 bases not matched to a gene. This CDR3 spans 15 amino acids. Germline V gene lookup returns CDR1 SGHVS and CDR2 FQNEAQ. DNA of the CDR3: TGTGCCAGCAGTTCTTTACAGGGGACGAACACTGAAGCTTTCTTT. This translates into CASSSLQGTNTEAFF.

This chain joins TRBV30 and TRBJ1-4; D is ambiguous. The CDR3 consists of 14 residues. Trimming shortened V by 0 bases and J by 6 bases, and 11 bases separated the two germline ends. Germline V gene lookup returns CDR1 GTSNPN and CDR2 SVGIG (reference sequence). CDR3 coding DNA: TGTGCCTGGAGTGTGGTAGCGGGGTATGAAAAACTGTTTTTT. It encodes CAWSVVAGYEKLFF.

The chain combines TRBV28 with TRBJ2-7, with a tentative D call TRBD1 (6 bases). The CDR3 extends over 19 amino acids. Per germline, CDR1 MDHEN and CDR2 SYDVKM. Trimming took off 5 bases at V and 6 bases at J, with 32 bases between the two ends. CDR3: CASSLSSRDTEGFGREQYF. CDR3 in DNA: TGTGCCAGCAGTCTAAGCTCCCGGGACACAGAGGGGTTTGGGCGCGAGCAGTACTTC.

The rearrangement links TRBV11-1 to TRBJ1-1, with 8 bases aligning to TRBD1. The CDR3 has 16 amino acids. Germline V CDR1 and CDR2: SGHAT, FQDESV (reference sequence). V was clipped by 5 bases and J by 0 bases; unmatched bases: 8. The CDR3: CASSQNRGGMNTEAFF. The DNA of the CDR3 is TGTGCCAGCAGCCAGAACAGGGGGGGAATGAACACTGAAGCTTTCTTT.

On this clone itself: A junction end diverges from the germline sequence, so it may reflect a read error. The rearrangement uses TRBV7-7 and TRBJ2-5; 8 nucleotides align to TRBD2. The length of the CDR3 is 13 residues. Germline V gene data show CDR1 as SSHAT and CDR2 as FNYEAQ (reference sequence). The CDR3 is CASISGSEGTQYF. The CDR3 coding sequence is TGTGCTAGCATAAGCGGGAGCGAGGGGACCCAGTACTTC.

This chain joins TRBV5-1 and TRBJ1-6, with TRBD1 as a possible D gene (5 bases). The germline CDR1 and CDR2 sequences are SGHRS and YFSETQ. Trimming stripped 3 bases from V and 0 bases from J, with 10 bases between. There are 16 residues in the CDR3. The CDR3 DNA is TGCGCCAGCAGCTCTACAGGAGACTCCTATAATTCACCCCTCCACTTT. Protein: CASSSTGDSYNSPLHF.

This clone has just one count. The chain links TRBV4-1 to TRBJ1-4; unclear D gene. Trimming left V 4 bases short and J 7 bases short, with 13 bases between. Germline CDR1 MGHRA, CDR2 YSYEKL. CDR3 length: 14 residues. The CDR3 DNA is TGCGCCAGCAGCCTCGGCGGGGTCGGTGAAAAACTGTTTTTT. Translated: CASSLGGVGEKLFF.

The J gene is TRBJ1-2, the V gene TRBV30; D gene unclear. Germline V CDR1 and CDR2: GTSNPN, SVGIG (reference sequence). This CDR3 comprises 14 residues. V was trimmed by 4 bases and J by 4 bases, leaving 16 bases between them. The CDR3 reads CAWTLGGAVYGYTF. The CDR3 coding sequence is TGTGCCTGGACCCTGGGAGGAGCGGTCTATGGCTACACCTTC. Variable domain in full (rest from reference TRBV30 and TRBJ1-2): SQTIHQWPATLVQPVGSPLSLECTVEGTSNPNLYWYRQAAGRGLQLLFYSVGIGQISSEVPQNLSASRPQDRQFILSSKKLLLSDSGFYLCAWTLGGAVYGYTFGSGTRLTVV.

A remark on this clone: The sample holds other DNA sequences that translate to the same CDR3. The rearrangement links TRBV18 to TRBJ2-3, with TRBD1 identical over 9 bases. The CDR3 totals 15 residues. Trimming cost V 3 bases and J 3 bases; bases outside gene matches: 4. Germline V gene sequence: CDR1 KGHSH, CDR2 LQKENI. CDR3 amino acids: CASSPGQGGTDTQYF. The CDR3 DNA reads TGTGCCAGCTCACCGGGACAGGGAGGAACAGATACGCAGTATTTT.

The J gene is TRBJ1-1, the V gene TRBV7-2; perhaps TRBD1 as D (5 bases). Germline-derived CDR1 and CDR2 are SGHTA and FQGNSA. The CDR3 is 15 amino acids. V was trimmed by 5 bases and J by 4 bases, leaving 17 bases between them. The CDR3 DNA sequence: TGTGCCAGCAGCCCACGAAGTCCAGGGAGCACTGAAGCTTTCTTT. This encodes CASSPRSPGSTEAFF.

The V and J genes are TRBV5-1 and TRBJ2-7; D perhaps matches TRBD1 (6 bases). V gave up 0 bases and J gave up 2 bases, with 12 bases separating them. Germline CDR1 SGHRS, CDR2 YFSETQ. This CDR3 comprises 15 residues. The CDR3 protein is CASSLGGTYTYEQYF. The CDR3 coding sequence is TGCGCCAGCAGCTTGGGTGGGACATATACCTACGAGCAGTACTTC.

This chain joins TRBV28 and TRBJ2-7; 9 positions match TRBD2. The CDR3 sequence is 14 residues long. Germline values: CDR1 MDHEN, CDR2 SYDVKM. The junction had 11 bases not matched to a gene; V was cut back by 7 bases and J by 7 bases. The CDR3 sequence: CASTLLAGTGEQYF. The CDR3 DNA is TGTGCCAGCACCTTACTAGCGGGTACTGGGGAGCAGTACTTC.

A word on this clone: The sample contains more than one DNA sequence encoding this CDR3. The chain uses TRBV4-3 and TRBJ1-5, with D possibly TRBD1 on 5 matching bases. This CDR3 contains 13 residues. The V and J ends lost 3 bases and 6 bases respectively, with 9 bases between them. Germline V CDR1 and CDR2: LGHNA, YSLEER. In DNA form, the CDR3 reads TGCGCCAGCAGCCAGGAGGGGACTCAGCCCCAGCATTTT. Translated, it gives CASSQEGTQPQHF.

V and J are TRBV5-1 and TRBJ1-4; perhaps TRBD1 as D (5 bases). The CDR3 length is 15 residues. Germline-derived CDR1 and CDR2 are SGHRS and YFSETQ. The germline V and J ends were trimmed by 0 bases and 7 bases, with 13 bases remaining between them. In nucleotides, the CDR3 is TGCGCCAGCAGCTTGGGGAGGGGTGCTGGTGAAAAACTGTTTTTT. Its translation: CASSLGRGAGEKLFF.

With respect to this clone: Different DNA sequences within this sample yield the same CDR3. The CDR3 coding sequence is TGCAGCGTTGTTCGGGGTACGAACACTGAAGCTTTCTTT. Translating it yields CSVVRGTNTEAFF. The rearrangement uses TRBV29-1 and TRBJ1-1; no firm D call. The V gene lost 4 bases and the J gene lost 1 base, with 10 bases spanning the gap. Germline CDR1 is SQVTM and CDR2 is ANQGSEA. There are 13 residues in the CDR3.

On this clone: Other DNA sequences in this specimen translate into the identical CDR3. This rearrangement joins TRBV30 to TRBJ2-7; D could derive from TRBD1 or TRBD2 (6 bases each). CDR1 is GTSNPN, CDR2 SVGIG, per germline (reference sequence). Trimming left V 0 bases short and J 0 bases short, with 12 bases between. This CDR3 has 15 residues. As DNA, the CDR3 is TGTGCCTGGAGTGTAGGGGGGCGCAGCTCCTACGAGCAGTACTTC. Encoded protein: CAWSVGGRSSYEQYF.

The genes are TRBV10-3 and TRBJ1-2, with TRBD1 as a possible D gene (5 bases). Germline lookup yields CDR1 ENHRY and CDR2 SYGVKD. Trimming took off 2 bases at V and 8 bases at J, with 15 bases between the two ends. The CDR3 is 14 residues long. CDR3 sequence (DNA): TGTGCCATCAGTGAGAGCCGGGACCCCGGAGGCTACACCTTC. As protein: CAISESRDPGGYTF.

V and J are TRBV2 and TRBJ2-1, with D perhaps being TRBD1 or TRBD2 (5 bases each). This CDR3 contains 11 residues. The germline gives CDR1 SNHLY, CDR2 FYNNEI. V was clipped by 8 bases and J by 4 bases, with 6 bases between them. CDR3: CASGGYNEQFF. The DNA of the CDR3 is TGTGCCAGCGGGGGATACAATGAGCAGTTCTTC.

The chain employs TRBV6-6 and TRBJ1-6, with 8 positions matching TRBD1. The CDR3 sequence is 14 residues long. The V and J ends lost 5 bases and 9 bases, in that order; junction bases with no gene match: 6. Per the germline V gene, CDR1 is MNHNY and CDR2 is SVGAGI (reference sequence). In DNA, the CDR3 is TGTGCCAGCAGTAACGGACAGGGTGGTTCACCCCTCCACTTT. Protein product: CASSNGQGGSPLHF.

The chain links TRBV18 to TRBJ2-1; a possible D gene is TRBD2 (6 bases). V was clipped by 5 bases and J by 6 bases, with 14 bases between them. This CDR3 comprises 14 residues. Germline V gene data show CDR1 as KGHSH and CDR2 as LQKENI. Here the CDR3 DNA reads TGTGCCAGCTCATCCCAGGACTATGGCAATGAGCAGTTCTTC. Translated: CASSSQDYGNEQFF.

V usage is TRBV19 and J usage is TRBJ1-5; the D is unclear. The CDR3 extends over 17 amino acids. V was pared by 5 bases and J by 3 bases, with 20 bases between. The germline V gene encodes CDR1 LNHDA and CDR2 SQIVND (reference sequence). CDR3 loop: CASSPPVGSPNNQPQHF. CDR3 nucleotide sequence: TGTGCCAGTAGTCCGCCGGTGGGGTCCCCAAACAATCAGCCCCAGCATTTT.

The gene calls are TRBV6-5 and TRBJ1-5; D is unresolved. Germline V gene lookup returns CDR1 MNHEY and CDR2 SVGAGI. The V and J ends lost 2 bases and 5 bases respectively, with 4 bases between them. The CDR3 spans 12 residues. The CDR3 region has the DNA TGTGCCAGCAGTTACCAAGATCAGCCCCAGCATTTT. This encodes CASSYQDQPQHF.

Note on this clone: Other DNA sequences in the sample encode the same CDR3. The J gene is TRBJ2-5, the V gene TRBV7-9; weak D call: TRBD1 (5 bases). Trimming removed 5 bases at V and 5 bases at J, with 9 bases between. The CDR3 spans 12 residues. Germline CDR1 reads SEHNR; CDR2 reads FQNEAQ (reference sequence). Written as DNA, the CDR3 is TGTGCCAGCAGCCTAGGGGCGGAGACCCAGTACTTC. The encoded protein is CASSLGAETQYF.

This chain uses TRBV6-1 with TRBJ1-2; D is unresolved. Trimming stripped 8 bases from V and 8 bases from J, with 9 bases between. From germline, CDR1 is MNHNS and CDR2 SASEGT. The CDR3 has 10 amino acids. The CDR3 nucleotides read TGTGCCAGCGGACTCGGAGGCTACACCTTC. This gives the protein CASGLGGYTF.